This T cell receptor (beta chain) was identified in a study of T cells in Graves' hyperthyroidism and ophthalmopathy. There are many counts of this clonotype. RNA transcripts yielded amplified TCR beta CDR3 regions. First-round RT-PCR of the TCR CDR3 relied on the HTBI primer set. TCRdb reprocessed the multiplex PCR reads via MiXCR and lists one record per CDR3 protein. The sample includes approximately 710,000 distinct CDR3 sequences, 15% to 20% of them seen just once. V was shortened by 0 bases and J by 1 base, with 6 bases between the two germline ends. Germline V CDR1 and CDR2: GTSNPN, SVGIG (reference sequence). The CDR3 loop spans 13 amino acids.

Sequenced: blood. V usage is TRBV30 and J usage is TRBJ1-1; no clear D gene. This TCR was recovered from a man in his fifties or sixties with Graves' hyperthyroidism. The CDR3 here is CAWSVQSNTEAFF. The CDR3 nucleotides are TGTGCCTGGAGTGTCCAGTCGAACACTGAAGCTTTCTTT.